The T cell receptor beta chain described here comes from a study of identical twins. Points from the study as a whole: Beta clonotypes that were abundant in cord blood contained fewer insertions, a pattern absent from memory repertoires.

This clonotype was counted between two and nine times. Its specificity is unknown. Germline values: CDR1 DFQATT, CDR2 SNEGSKA (reference sequence). CDR3 length: 14 amino acids. Trimming removed 1 base at V and 3 bases at J, with 12 bases between. Each cDNA held unique molecular identifiers, and template switching gave it a universal primer site. TCRdb used MiXCR to reprocess the 5' RACE reads, holding one entry per CDR3 protein. The sample has more than 250,000 distinct CDR3 sequences; about 8.3% are singletons. This sample also appeared in a second study, on yellow fever vaccine responses in identical twins.

The V gene is TRBV20-1, the J gene TRBJ2-5, with D possibly being TRBD1 (6 bases). The specimen sequenced was memory (CD45RO+) T cells sorted from blood. This TCR came from a woman aged 18-35 years in good health. The chain's CDR3 is CSARAGTLKETQYF. CDR3 nucleotide sequence: TGCAGTGCTAGAGCCGGGACACTTAAAGAGACCCAGTACTTC.